The T cell receptor beta chain under discussion was sequenced for a study of blood T cells in healthy people across ages. As regards this clonotype: The antigen remains unidentified.

Germline-derived CDR1 and CDR2 are SEHNR and FQNEAQ (reference sequence). V was trimmed by 2 bases and J by 4 bases, leaving 10 bases between them. CDR3 length equals 14 residues. Study-level results: Unknown CMV status may confound age-related changes in expanded clones. It was not possible, with unsorted PBMCs, to conclusively compare naive and antigen-experienced cells.

With a J-beta primer mix and a sample-barcoded 5' primer, a second PCR ran about 6 to 11 cycles. A template-switch adaptor that had 12 random nucleotides put a tag on each cDNA molecule. TCRdb itself ran the 5' RACE reads through MiXCR, one entry per CDR3 protein. The sample has about 970,000 distinct CDR3 sequences; 51% are singletons. The source is a woman aged 60-75 years in good health. Sequenced input: blood. The chain recombines TRBV7-9 with TRBJ2-3, with D unclear. The CDR3 protein is CASSLSEVPDTQYF. The CDR3 coding sequence is TGTGCCAGCAGCTTAAGCGAGGTCCCAGATACGCAGTATTTT.